Listed below are T cell receptor beta chains from one sample, sequenced in a study of beta chain features in type 1 diabetes. Data came from immunoSEQ multiplex PCR; TCRdb stores just in-frame clones and leaves some out. The sample consists of about 320,000 clones, approximately 14% of them appearing once. Sequenced: central memory CD4+ T cells from blood. These receptors were obtained from a man aged 25 to 40 in good health. The CDR3 runs from the conserved cysteine through the conserved F or W. Fields, in order: V gene, CDR3 protein.

TRBV5-1 | CASSLDDRDGENIQYF
TRBV18 | CASSPSGVTNTGELFF
TRBV7-2 | CASSASGGGYEQYF
TRBV25-1 | CASMTLGTPTYEQYF
TRBV18 | CASSLTMNTEAFF
TRBV5-1 | CASSLTGQRSSYNEQFF
TRBV21-1 | CASSKLIPRGYTF
TRBV6-5 | CASSEGNSNQPQHF
TRBV6-5 | CASRAEVDSGELFF
TRBV27 | CASTSGSDRTEAFF
TRBV19 | CASSDMSNQPQHF
TRBV6-6 | CASSFMDTQYF
TRBV6-1 | CASSTNPSGAETQYF
TRBV28 | CASSLTGMNTEAFF
TRBV30 | CAWARPYTEAFF
TRBV5-6 | CASRRTGGTEAFF
TRBV5-8 | CASSQGTSGRGEQFF
TRBV6-1 | CAAGLAGGSQETQYF
TRBV7-7 | CASSLRTSGTKTTDTQYF
TRBV19 | CASSIKQGARMEKLFF
TRBV5-8 | CASSLGAFADTQYF
TRBV2 | CASSVATEAFF
TRBV5-4 | CASKLVGGQGNEQFF
TRBV7-2 | CASQRDRAVNIQYF
TRBV4-3 | CASSQGPNTGELFF